This T cell receptor beta chain was captured in a study of T cells after yellow fever vaccination. The ends were cut back, 3 bases at V and 8 bases at J, with 11 bases in the middle. CDR3 length: 13 amino acids. Germline V gene data show CDR1 as SSHAT and CDR2 as FNYEAQ (reference sequence). TCRdb used MiXCR to reprocess the 5' RACE reads, holding one entry per CDR3 protein. The sample yields hundreds of thousands of distinct CDR3 sequences, approximately 3.9% seen once. This clonotype was recorded many times. This specimen was PBMCs, taken on the day of the yellow fever booster vaccination. The sequence derives from a man between 18 and 35 years old who received the YFV17D yellow fever vaccine. The chain employs TRBV7-7 and TRBJ2-1; D gene uncertain. CDR3 sequence: CASSFQPGDEQFF. In nucleotides, the CDR3 is TGTGCCAGCAGCTTCCAACCTGGGGATGAGCAGTTCTTC.